One sample yielded the 14 T cell receptor beta chains listed below, sequenced in a study of cytomegalovirus exposure and HLA in healthy donors. PCR was performed using 60 Vbeta and 13 Jbeta primers. Measured with immunoSEQ multiplex PCR; TCRdb has only the in-frame clones, and not every one. The sample lists approximately 160,000 clones, roughly four fifths occurring once. Sequenced input: PBMCs. These receptors all stem from a woman between 40 and 50 years old in good health and CMV-seronegative.

This chain joins TRBV28 and TRBJ2-3; 12 positions agree with TRBD1. The V gene end was trimmed by 6 bases and the J gene end by 5 bases; junction bases not matched to a gene: 15. Germline CDR1 MDHEN, CDR2 SYDVKM. This CDR3 contains 18 residues. Written as DNA, the CDR3 is TGTGCCAGCAGCTCATACTCGGGGGGGACAGGGGGCAGAGATACGCAGTATTTT. Amino acids: CASSSYSGGTGGRDTQYF.

The gene calls are TRBV6-1 and TRBJ2-7, with TRBD2 matching over 13 bases. V lost 5 bases and J lost 0; bases outside the gene matches: 7. The CDR3 has 17 amino acids. The germline gives CDR1 MNHNS, CDR2 SASEGT. In DNA form, the CDR3 reads TGTGCCAGCAGTAAAGGGGGGACTAGCGGGGTCTCCTACGAGCAGTACTTC. It translates to CASSKGGTSGVSYEQYF.

The V gene is TRBV27, the J gene TRBJ2-6; D perhaps matches TRBD1 (6 bases). The germline V gene encodes CDR1 MNHEY and CDR2 SMNVEV (reference sequence). The CDR3 has 14 residues. V lost 6 bases, J lost 0 bases, and 6 bases lay in between. The CDR3 protein is CASSRGSGANVLTF. CDR3 DNA: TGTGCCAGCAGCAGGGGCTCTGGGGCCAACGTCCTGACTTTC.

J is TRBJ2-1 and V is TRBV15; 14 bases match TRBD2. The CDR3 loop spans 17 amino acids. J lost 8 bases, V lost 1 base, and 7 bases had no gene match. Germline lookup yields CDR1 LNHNV and CDR2 YYDKDF (reference sequence). This chain's CDR3 is CATSRGVGLAGGYEQFF. CDR3 bases: TGTGCCACCAGCAGAGGCGTCGGACTAGCGGGAGGATATGAGCAGTTCTTC.

DNA of the CDR3: TGTGCCAGCAGTTTATCAGGGGGCAATGAGCAGTTCTTC. It specifies CASSLSGGNEQFF. The V call is TRBV28, the J call TRBJ2-1; 7 bases are a match to TRBD1. This CDR3 is 13 amino acids long. With V trimmed by 1 base and J by 6 bases, 0 bases remained unmatched. Germline V CDR1 and CDR2: MDHEN, SYDVKM.

This clone was counted a few times. This chain joins TRBV2 and TRBJ1-5, with 7 bases lining up with TRBD1. The germline V gene encodes CDR1 SNHLY and CDR2 FYNNEI. This CDR3 contains 14 residues. Trimming took 10 bases from V and 0 from J; bases not matched to a gene: 6. CDR3 in amino acids: CATGNRGSNQPQHF. The DNA for the CDR3 is TGTGCCACCGGCAACAGGGGTAGCAATCAGCCCCAGCATTTT.

This clone was recorded only once. This sequence joins TRBV2 and TRBJ2-2, with TRBD2 as a possible D gene (6 bases). From germline, CDR1 is SNHLY and CDR2 FYNNEI. V lost 5 bases to trimming and J lost 12 bases, with 10 bases between them. There are 11 residues in the CDR3. The CDR3 reads CASSTSRKLFF. DNA for the CDR3: TGTGCCAGCAGTACTAGCAGGAAGCTGTTTTTT.

J is TRBJ2-1 and V is TRBV5-4; 8 nucleotides align to TRBD2. The length of the CDR3 is 15 residues. Germline values: CDR1 SGHNT, CDR2 YYREEE (reference sequence). With 0 bases clipped from V and 9 bases from J, the junction kept 8 bases outside the gene matches. The CDR3 loop is CASSLGGLGPIEQFF. CDR3 nucleotide sequence: TGTGCCAGCAGCTTGGGGGGACTAGGTCCAATTGAGCAGTTCTTC.

The V call is TRBV9, the J call TRBJ2-1; 11 nucleotides agree with TRBD2. The junction had 15 bases not matched to a gene; V was cut back by 0 bases and J by 4 bases. CDR3 length: 20 residues. In germline, CDR1 is SGDLS, CDR2 YYNGEE. Here the CDR3 DNA reads TGTGCCAGCAGCGTAGATCTCAAGAGACTAGCGGGAACGGGGTACAATGAGCAGTTCTTC. Its protein is CASSVDLKRLAGTGYNEQFF.

A remark on this clone: Other DNA sequences from this sample encode an identical CDR3 as well. The chain has TRBV18 and TRBJ1-5; 7 bases line up with TRBD1. The CDR3 covers 14 residues. CDR1 is KGHSH, CDR2 LQKENI, per germline. The V segment lost 4 bases and the J segment 4 bases; nucleotides outside the gene matches: 4. The CDR3 DNA reads TGTGCCAGCTCACGCGGGACAGATAATCAGCCCCAGCATTTT. This encodes CASSRGTDNQPQHF.

This chain links TRBV30 with TRBJ2-5; 7 nucleotides agree with TRBD2. This CDR3 spans 12 amino acids. The germline V gene has CDR1 GTSNPN and CDR2 SVGIG (reference sequence). The J segment lost 5 bases and the V segment lost 4 bases, leaving 4 bases of the junction unmatched. In nucleotides, the CDR3 is TGTGCCTGGACCCAGGGAGGGGAGACCCAGTACTTC. Protein: CAWTQGGETQYF. Complete variable domain (other parts from reference TRBV30 and TRBJ2-5): SQTIHQWPATLVQPVGSPLSLECTVEGTSNPNLYWYRQAAGRGLQLLFYSVGIGQISSEVPQNLSASRPQDRQFILSSKKLLLSDSGFYLCAWTQGGETQYFGPGTRLLVL.

As DNA, the CDR3 is TGCGCCAGCAGCCCGAGCGGGAGGGCTCATTACGAGCAGTACTTC. Translating gives CASSPSGRAHYEQYF. The V and J genes are TRBV5-1 and TRBJ2-7, with 10 bases lining up with TRBD2. Per germline, CDR1 SGHRS and CDR2 YFSETQ. The V segment lost 4 bases and the J segment 4 bases; nucleotides outside the gene matches: 8. The CDR3 sequence is 15 residues long.

The chain links TRBV4-2 to TRBJ2-7, with 10 bases matching TRBD2. Germline values: CDR1 LGHNA, CDR2 YNFKEQ. The ends lost 3 bases at V and 4 bases at J; junction bases unmatched: 12. The CDR3 has 17 residues. This CDR3 reads CASSQGTSAESFYEQYF. The CDR3 coding sequence is TGTGCCAGCAGCCAGGGGACTAGCGCCGAAAGTTTTTACGAGCAGTACTTC.

The gene calls are TRBV30 and TRBJ1-2; the D gene is possibly TRBD1 (6 bases). V was pared by 1 base and J by 8 bases, with 11 bases between. The CDR3 length is 12 residues. Germline CDR1 reads GTSNPN; CDR2 reads SVGIG (reference sequence). CDR3 amino acids: CAWSAGGRGYTF. The CDR3 coding sequence is TGTGCCTGGAGTGCGGGGGGCAGGGGCTACACCTTC.